The rows below give T cell receptor beta chains drawn from one sample of a study of blood T cell repertoires in COVID-19. The assay was immunoSEQ multiplex PCR, and TCRdb's table has in-frame clones only and misses some. The sample comprises approximately 220,000 clones, about 80% of which are singletons, and roughly 1.3% rests with the top ten. Sequencing input: PBMCs or T cells enriched from blood (not recorded which). These receptors all stem from a woman aged 40 to 55 with acute COVID-19. CDR3s include the opening cysteine and the closing phenylalanine or tryptophan. The order of the fields is CDR3 length, J gene, V gene, D gene, clone size, CDR3 DNA, CDR3 protein. A D gene is named only where the DNA matches it firmly. A row's size may be missing; if present it is once, few, many or a size class.

>15|TRBJ1-1|TRBV18|.|.
TGTGCCAGCTCACCATCCAGGGGTAGGAACACTGAAGCTTTCTTT
CASSPSRGRNTEAFF
>14|TRBJ1-4|TRBV3-1/TRBV3-2|TRBD1|.
TGTGCCAGCAGCCACAGGGGGCTCGGTGAAAAACTGTTTTTT
CASSHRGLGEKLFF
>17|TRBJ1-1|TRBV28|TRBD1|.
TGTGCCAGCAGTTTACCGCCGGGACAGGGAATCCTAGAAGAAGCTTTCTTT
CASSLPPGQGILEEAFF
>19|TRBJ2-3|TRBV11-2|TRBD2|.
TGTGCCAGCAGCCGTCCTACTAGCGGGAGGGCCGGGGGCACAGATACGCAGTATTTT
CASSRPTSGRAGGTDTQYF
>15|TRBJ2-1|TRBV7-3|TRBD2|once
TGTGCCAGCAGCCCTTTAGCGGGAGGGGGCGATGAGCAGTTCTTC
CASSPLAGGGDEQFF
>15|TRBJ2-7|TRBV6-5|TRBD1|.
TGTGCCAGCAGTCCTTGGGGACAGGGGACGAACGAGCAGTACTTC
CASSPWGQGTNEQYF
>14|TRBJ1-2|TRBV11-2|TRBD1|.
TGTGCCAGCAGCCCGGGTGGGACAGGGTATGGCTACACCTTC
CASSPGGTGYGYTF
>14|TRBJ2-2|TRBV10-2|.|.
TGCGCCAGCAGTGCTACGGGGGGCGCCGGGGAGCTGTTTTTT
CASSATGGAGELFF
>13|TRBJ1-1|TRBV19|.|.
TGTGCCAGTAGTTACGCCGGGGGTACTGAAGCTTTCTTT
CASSYAGGTEAFF
>13|TRBJ1-2|TRBV7-9|TRBD1|.
TGTGCCAGCAGCCCACAGGGGGCGGAAGGCTACACCTTC
CASSPQGAEGYTF
>16|TRBJ1-1|TRBV28|.|.
TGTGCCAGCAGTTTTCAGGGGCTGAGGATGAACACTGAAGCTTTCTTT
CASSFQGLRMNTEAFF
>13|TRBJ1-1|TRBV3-1/TRBV3-2|.|.
TGTGCCAGCAGCTCGGGGGGGGCCACTGAAGCTTTCTTT
CASSSGGATEAFF
>15|TRBJ1-5|TRBV7-9|.|.
TGTGCCAGCAGCTCGTCAGGGGAAGTGGGTCAGCCCCAGCATTTT
CASSSSGEVGQPQHF
>13|TRBJ2-7|TRBV5-1|TRBD2|once
TGCGCCAGCGGACTAGCGGGAGGCTACGAGCAGTACTTC
CASGLAGGYEQYF
>15|TRBJ2-3|TRBV6-6|.|.
TGTGCCAGCAGTTACTCGACAGGCTCCACAGATACGCAGTATTTT
CASSYSTGSTDTQYF
>15|TRBJ1-1|TRBV11-2|.|.
TGTGCCAGCAGCTTAGAAGCGGCAACGAACACTGAAGCTTTCTTT
CASSLEAATNTEAFF